These 20 T cell receptor beta chains came from one sample sequenced in a study of vaccination effects on CD4 cells after COVID-19 (dated by TCRdb to between 2022 and 2023). Library creation used the immunoSEQ multiplex PCR assay. Sourced from immuneACCESS, this table was stored by TCRdb with only in-frame sequences that have V and J called. A share of the clones is absent; for the studies checked, an unresolved V gene accounts for under half, and the remainder has no known explanation. This sample gives fewer than 40,000 clones in total; roughly 70% of them show up just once. Around 21% of the sample is held by the ten biggest clonotypes. No cognate antigen is known for these TCRs. In the ViraFEST assay, PBMC were stimulated with viral peptide pools, and antigen-specific CD4+ T cell clonotypes were then identified by expansion using TCR sequencing. After less than 13 days of culture, CD4+ T cells were isolated with the EasySep CD4+ T cell isolation kit. Healthy vaccine recipients had no prior SARS-CoV-2 infection, confirmed by negative nucleocapsid antibodies before and after vaccination.

The material sequenced was CD4+ T cells from PBMCs cultured with SARS-CoV-2 spike peptides, taken before COVID-19 vaccination. The cell subset or site label for this specimen denotes: SARS-CoV-2 spike overlapping peptide pool stimulation. Receptors originate from a human donor who received a COVID-19 vaccine.

The rearrangement uses TRBV7-2 and TRBJ2-1; 9 nucleotides align to TRBD2. The CDR3 runs 14 residues. V lost 1 base and J lost 9; bases outside the gene matches: 4. Germline V gene sequence: CDR1 SGHTA, CDR2 FQGNSA. The CDR3, as DNA: TGTGCCAGCAGCTTAGTTGGCGGGGGGGGTGAGCAGTTCTTC. It encodes CASSLVGGGGEQFF.

The chain couples TRBV19 to TRBJ1-4; TRBD1 matches 10 bases. This CDR3 is built from 15 residues. V lost 5 bases and J lost 4; bases outside the gene matches: 4. CDR1 is LNHDA and CDR2 is SQIVND in the germline V gene (reference sequence). CDR3 DNA sequence: TGTGCCAGTAGTCCCCGGACAGGGGGTAATGAAAAACTGTTTTTT. Protein product: CASSPRTGGNEKLFF.

The chain joins TRBV4-2 to TRBJ2-7; D is possibly TRBD2 (5 bases). V was shortened by 0 bases and J by 5 bases, with 14 bases between the two germline ends. Germline V gene sequence: CDR1 LGHNA, CDR2 YNFKEQ. This CDR3 comprises 15 residues. The CDR3: CASSQDGGLPNEQYF. CDR3 coding DNA: TGTGCCAGCAGCCAAGATGGCGGGCTCCCTAACGAGCAGTACTTC.

The chain couples TRBV21-1 to TRBJ2-3; the table's D call, TRBD2, was not checked against the DNA. TRBV21-1 is a pseudogene segment. The CDR3 is 19 amino acids. CDR3 nucleotide sequence: TGTGCCAGCAGCAGCCGGGACAGGCTTCTAGCGGGAGGGCCAGATACGCAGTATTTT. Its protein product is CASSSRDRLLAGGPDTQYF.

This clone was seen a handful of times. The chain employs TRBV4-2 and TRBJ1-5; D may be TRBD1 (6 bases). V lost 2 bases, J lost 4 bases, and 12 bases lay in between. There are 15 residues in the CDR3. Germline CDR1 LGHNA, CDR2 YNFKEQ. CDR3 in DNA: TGTGCCAGCAGCCAAAGGGCCAGGGGAAATCAGCCCCAGCATTTT. Encoded protein: CASSQRARGNQPQHF.

This sequence joins TRBV24-1 and TRBJ1-1, with D unclear. Germline V gene data show CDR1 as KGHDR and CDR2 as SFDVKD. Trimming shortened V by 1 base and J by 0 bases, and 17 bases separated the two germline ends. The CDR3 has 18 amino acids. CDR3 sequence (DNA): TGTGCCACCAGTGATTTTCCGGGAGAGCGGCGGATGAACACTGAAGCTTTCTTT. The encoded protein is CATSDFPGERRMNTEAFF.

The chain links TRBV6-5 to TRBJ1-1; no reliable D call. This CDR3 is 13 amino acids long. Germline V gene data show CDR1 as MNHEY and CDR2 as SVGAGI. The V and J ends lost 2 bases and 7 bases respectively, with 11 bases between them. The CDR3 is CASSYNSGFEAFF. The CDR3 bases are TGTGCCAGCAGTTACAATTCTGGGTTTGAAGCTTTCTTT.

The V gene is TRBV4-1, the J gene TRBJ2-3; the D gene could be TRBD1 or TRBD2 (6 bases each). Between the trimmed V and J ends, which lost 3 bases and 9 bases, there was a span of 7 bases. The germline CDR1 and CDR2 sequences are MGHRA and YSYEKL. The CDR3 extends over 11 amino acids. CDR3 DNA: TGCGCCAGCAGCCACGGGGGCACGCAGTATTTT. As protein: CASSHGGTQYF.

This clone has more than one count but fewer than ten. This chain connects TRBV10-3 to TRBJ2-5, with TRBD1 identical over 11 bases. The CDR3 has 15 residues. V gave up 4 bases and J gave up 3 bases; unmatched junction bases: 4. Per the germline V gene, CDR1 is ENHRY and CDR2 is SYGVKD. The DNA of the CDR3 is TGTGCCATCAGTGGGGGGACAGGGGGGGAAGAGACCCAGTACTTC. Translated: CAISGGTGGEETQYF.

The V call is TRBV7-2, the J call TRBJ1-2; a possible D gene is TRBD1 (5 bases). CDR1 and CDR2 (germline): SGHTA, FQGNSA. Trimming cost V 2 bases and J 2 bases, with 9 bases left between them. The CDR3 sequence is 14 residues long. The CDR3 DNA is TGTGCCAGCAGCTTACGGACACCCAACTATGGCTACACCTTC. Encoded protein: CASSLRTPNYGYTF.

V gene TRBV30 combines with J gene TRBJ2-3; weak D call: TRBD1 (6 bases). V was shortened by 4 bases and J by 4 bases, with 12 bases between the two germline ends. CDR1 and CDR2 from the germline V gene are GTSNPN and SVGIG (reference sequence). CDR3 length: 13 amino acids. CDR3 sequence reads: CAWTAGGPDTQYF. CDR3 nucleotides: TGTGCCTGGACGGCTGGGGGCCCAGATACGCAGTATTTT. Looking up the rest from reference TRBV30 and TRBJ2-3 gives the full variable domain: SQTIHQWPATLVQPVGSPLSLECTVEGTSNPNLYWYRQAAGRGLQLLFYSVGIGQISSEVPQNLSASRPQDRQFILSSKKLLLSDSGFYLCAWTAGGPDTQYFGPGTRLTVL.

The chain recombines TRBV30 with TRBJ1-4, with D unclear. Deletions cut 2 bases from V and 8 bases from J, with 15 bases between. The CDR3 is made up of 14 amino acids. Germline V gene lookup returns CDR1 GTSNPN and CDR2 SVGIG (reference sequence). The CDR3 sequence: CAWSKMAGSEKLFF. The DNA of the CDR3 is TGTGCCTGGAGTAAAATGGCCGGGAGCGAAAAACTGTTTTTT. The full variable domain, its missing parts supplied by reference TRBV30 and TRBJ1-4, is SQTIHQWPATLVQPVGSPLSLECTVEGTSNPNLYWYRQAAGRGLQLLFYSVGIGQISSEVPQNLSASRPQDRQFILSSKKLLLSDSGFYLCAWSKMAGSEKLFFGSGTQLSVL.

The rearrangement joins TRBV5-6 to TRBJ1-2; D gene ambiguous. V dropped 0 bases and J dropped 1 base, with 7 bases sitting between them. CDR1 SGHDT and CDR2 YYEEEE come from the germline V gene. There are 14 residues in the CDR3. CDR3 bases: TGTGCCAGCAGCTTGGGCAGCCTTAACTATGGCTACACCTTC. This sequence encodes CASSLGSLNYGYTF.

The V gene is TRBV7-9, the J gene TRBJ2-3; no reliable D call. This CDR3 has 15 amino acids. With 1 base removed from V and 1 base from J, the gap between germline ends came to 9 bases. The germline V gene has CDR1 SEHNR and CDR2 FQNEAQ (reference sequence). CDR3 sequence (DNA): TGTGCCAGCAGCTTAGGGACCTTCGGCACAGATACGCAGTATTTT. The encoded protein is CASSLGTFGTDTQYF.

A few counts support this clone. The rearrangement links TRBV28 to TRBJ2-1; D not resolved. Germline values: CDR1 MDHEN, CDR2 SYDVKM. The CDR3 consists of 11 residues. The V end was cut by 8 bases, the J end by 4 bases, with 6 bases between. The CDR3 sequence is CASSGYNEQFF. The CDR3, as DNA: TGTGCCAGCTCTGGGTACAATGAGCAGTTCTTC.

The genes are TRBV7-9 and TRBJ1-5; possibly TRBD1 for D (6 bases). CDR3 length: 15 amino acids. CDR1 is SEHNR, CDR2 FQNEAQ, per germline (reference sequence). V was pared by 4 bases and J by 5 bases, with 15 bases between. This chain's CDR3 is CASSSQGGSHQPQHF. CDR3 DNA sequence: TGTGCCAGCAGCTCACAGGGAGGGAGCCATCAGCCCCAGCATTTT.

The rearrangement joins TRBV18 to TRBJ2-7; tentative D call: TRBD1 (5 bases). The CDR3 loop spans 12 amino acids. V was pared by 6 bases and J by 0 bases, with 6 bases between. The V gene's germline CDR1 is KGHSH and CDR2 LQKENI. The CDR3 bases are TGTGCCAGCTCGGACACCTCCTACGAGCAGTACTTC. Its translation: CASSDTSYEQYF.

The sample holds a few counts of this clone. This chain joins TRBV19 and TRBJ2-5; 8 nucleotides agree with TRBD1. This CDR3 region has 16 residues. The germline V gene has CDR1 LNHDA and CDR2 SQIVND (reference sequence). V lost 1 base and J lost 7; bases outside the gene matches: 11. CDR3 bases: TGTGCCAGTAGTATAGCCGCCCAACAGGGGGTAGGGACCCAGTACTTC. The encoded protein is CASSIAAQQGVGTQYF. The whole variable domain, remainder taken from reference TRBV19 and TRBJ2-5, is DGGITQSPKYLFRKEGQNVTLSCEQNLNHDAMYWYRQDPGQGLRLIYYSQIVNDFQKGDIAEGYSVSREKKESFPLTVTSAQKNPTAFYLCASSIAAQQGVGTQYFGPGTRLLVL.

This clone showed up just once. The chain carries TRBV7-2 and TRBJ1-4; 7 bases align to TRBD1. CDR1 and CDR2 (germline): SGHTA, FQGNSA. There are 17 residues in the CDR3. The ends lost 4 bases at V and 2 bases at J; junction bases unmatched: 10. The CDR3 coding sequence is TGTGCCAGCAGCTCGACAGGGAAGGGGATGACTAATGAAAAACTGTTTTTT. This sequence encodes CASSSTGKGMTNEKLFF.

This clone was seen once. J is TRBJ1-1 and V is TRBV15; the D gene is possibly TRBD1 (5 bases). The germline V gene encodes CDR1 LNHNV and CDR2 YYDKDF (reference sequence). The germline V and J ends were trimmed by 0 bases and 3 bases, with 11 bases remaining between them. The CDR3 sequence is 15 residues long. This CDR3 is CATSRDQGVDTEAFF. CDR3 nucleotide sequence: TGTGCCACCAGCAGAGATCAAGGGGTAGACACTGAAGCTTTCTTT.